This TCR beta chain is drawn from a study of memory CD4+ T cells and cytomegalovirus serostatus. Study context: Of the healthy Belgian adults, several were CMV seropositive and about two dozen seronegative.

Per the original methods: After removing out-of-frame reads, around 2,000,000 distinct TCRbeta sequences remained. The table came from immunoSEQ multiplex PCR; TCRdb's copy has only in-frame clones and leaves some out. V, J and clone size are those of that table, while D and trimming were read from the DNA. The data hold fewer than 90,000 clones, with under 80% observed a single time. Trimming cost V 0 bases and J 8 bases, with 10 bases left between them. The germline V gene encodes CDR1 SGHAT and CDR2 FQNNGV. This CDR3 comprises 14 residues. Notes on the study in general: The CMV-associated TCR signature appears largely within the CD4+ memory repertoire.

The sort gate was single viable CD3+CD4+CD8-CD45RO+ cells for memory CD4+ T cells. CD4+ T cells were isolated by positive magnetic selection. In the case of this clone: Its antigen is as yet unknown.

Sequenced sample: memory CD4+ T cells from blood. The origin of this receptor is an adult in good health and CMV-seropositive. The rearrangement uses TRBV11-2 and TRBJ1-4; tentatively, D is TRBD1 (5 bases). The DNA of the CDR3 is TGTGCCAGCAGCTTAGAGAGGGGTGTCGAAAAACTGTTTTTT. It codes for CASSLERGVEKLFF.